This is a list of T cell receptor beta chains from one sample in a study of glioma-infiltrating T cells. TCRdb ran MiXCR on the multiplex PCR reads and lists one entry per CDR3 protein. The sample yields around 350,000 distinct CDR3 sequences, 41% seen once. Sequenced input: glioma tissue, nonneoplastic brain tissue, or PBMCs (not recorded which). The receptors come from a human donor with low-grade glioma or glioblastoma, undergoing nonglioma brain surgery, or in good health (not recorded which). Each CDR3 is given without its conserved first and last residue.

J gene: TRBJ2-2; V gene: TRBV6-2/TRBV6-3; CDR3 length: 13; CDR3 protein: ASSYLGKGTGELF
J gene: TRBJ2-6; V gene: TRBV2; CDR3 length: 12; CDR3 protein: ASSLESGANVLT
J gene: TRBJ2-3; V gene: TRBV7-2; CDR3 length: 15; CDR3 protein: ASSLARSGSGTDTQY
J gene: TRBJ2-1; V gene: TRBV7-9; CDR3 length: 12; CDR3 protein: ASSLSGTPNEQF
J gene: TRBJ2-1; V gene: TRBV7-9; CDR3 length: 10; CDR3 protein: ASSLARDRQF
J gene: TRBJ2-3; V gene: TRBV7-2; CDR3 length: 14; CDR3 protein: ASSSDGFASTDTQY
J gene: TRBJ1-1; V gene: TRBV6-1; CDR3 length: 12; CDR3 protein: ASSHTLGVTEAF
J gene: TRBJ1-1; V gene: TRBV18; CDR3 length: 12; CDR3 protein: ASSPGEGHTEAF
J gene: TRBJ2-1; V gene: TRBV7-2; CDR3 length: 14; CDR3 protein: ASSSVTGGGSNEQF
J gene: TRBJ1-2; V gene: TRBV20-1; CDR3 length: 13; CDR3 protein: SANQDSTGAGGYT
J gene: TRBJ2-1; V gene: TRBV27; CDR3 length: 12; CDR3 protein: ASSDLARPNEQF
J gene: TRBJ2-4; V gene: TRBV4-2; CDR3 length: 13; CDR3 protein: ASSQDLAGVNIQY
J gene: TRBJ2-3; V gene: TRBV20-1; CDR3 length: 10; CDR3 protein: STGTFADTQY
J gene: TRBJ2-3; V gene: TRBV4-1; CDR3 length: 16; CDR3 protein: ASRRKGAFPGAADTQY
J gene: TRBJ2-1; V gene: TRBV4-3; CDR3 length: 12; CDR3 protein: ASSHHYTGTEQF
J gene: TRBJ2-1; V gene: TRBV20-1; CDR3 length: 11; CDR3 protein: SARSAEYNEQF
J gene: TRBJ2-7; V gene: TRBV27; CDR3 length: 12; CDR3 protein: ASSPVAASYEQY
J gene: TRBJ2-7; V gene: TRBV6-4; CDR3 length: 14; CDR3 protein: ASSEQPLAGPGEQY
J gene: TRBJ2-7; V gene: TRBV28; CDR3 length: 14; CDR3 protein: ASSRTSPFSSYEQY
J gene: TRBJ2-1; V gene: TRBV2; CDR3 length: 12; CDR3 protein: ASSDSSRDNEQF
J gene: TRBJ2-2; V gene: TRBV7-9; CDR3 length: 14; CDR3 protein: ASPDRIALETGELF
J gene: TRBJ2-7; V gene: TRBV27; CDR3 length: 12; CDR3 protein: ASSWSGLGVEQY
J gene: TRBJ2-7; V gene: TRBV28; CDR3 length: 12; CDR3 protein: ASSTTSAPGTLY
J gene: TRBJ1-2; V gene: TRBV19; CDR3 length: 14; CDR3 protein: ASSIFYRPGGYGYT
J gene: TRBJ2-3; V gene: TRBV28; CDR3 length: 12; CDR3 protein: ASSLGDRGDTQY
J gene: TRBJ1-2; V gene: TRBV4-1; CDR3 length: 15; CDR3 protein: ASIQPTKRGLDYGYT
J gene: TRBJ1-1; V gene: TRBV2; CDR3 length: 11; CDR3 protein: ASTSWQSTEAF
J gene: TRBJ2-2; V gene: TRBV14; CDR3 length: 10; CDR3 protein: ASSFPGGELF
J gene: TRBJ2-7; V gene: TRBV4-2; CDR3 length: 13; CDR3 protein: ASSQGLAGENEQY
J gene: TRBJ2-7; V gene: TRBV4-2; CDR3 length: 14; CDR3 protein: ASSQVDPASSYEQY
J gene: TRBJ2-1; V gene: TRBV7-9; CDR3 length: 12; CDR3 protein: ASSIKGGVGEQF
J gene: TRBJ2-5; V gene: TRBV2; CDR3 length: 14; CDR3 protein: ASIGTSLSFQETQY
J gene: TRBJ2-1; V gene: TRBV4-3; CDR3 length: 14; CDR3 protein: ASSRVTSGNNNEQF